The 12 T cell receptor beta chains below all came from one sample that was sequenced in a study of blood T cell repertoires in COVID-19. Assay used: immunoSEQ multiplex PCR; TCRdb lists only in-frame clones, some missing. There are 160,000 or so clones in the sample; around 80% occur only once, and approximately 14% lies in the top ten. The sequenced sample was PBMCs or T cells enriched from blood (not recorded which). The receptors stem from a man between 50 and 59 years old who had recovered from COVID-19.

The rearrangement links TRBV5-1 to TRBJ2-5; TRBD2 is a possible D gene (7 bases). V was clipped by 0 bases and J by 5 bases, with 17 bases between them. The CDR3 spans 16 residues. CDR1 SGHRS and CDR2 YFSETQ come from the germline V gene. Here the CDR3 DNA reads TGCGCCAGCAGCTTGGCCCCGGCGGGGGCGGGGGAGACCCAGTACTTC. It yields the protein CASSLAPAGAGETQYF.

The chain uses TRBV5-5 and TRBJ1-2, with D possibly matching TRBD1 (6 bases). The CDR3 has 16 amino acids. Germline V gene lookup returns CDR1 SGHKS and CDR2 YYEKEE (reference sequence). V lost 3 bases and J lost 5, with 20 bases in between. The CDR3 protein is CASSWEGQPGPYGYTF. The CDR3, as DNA: TGTGCCAGCAGCTGGGAAGGACAGCCGGGACCTTATGGCTACACCTTC. Variable domain in full (rest from reference TRBV5-5 and TRBJ1-2): DAGVTQSPTHLIKTRGQQVTLRCSPISGHKSVSWYQQVLGQGPQFIFQYYEKEERGRGNFPDRFSARQFPNYSSELNVNALLLGDSALYLCASSWEGQPGPYGYTFGSGTRLTVV.

This clone occurred once. The chain has TRBV6-1 and TRBJ2-7, with D possibly being TRBD1 (6 bases). Germline lookup yields CDR1 MNHNS and CDR2 SASEGT. This CDR3 is built from 12 residues. Trimming took 2 bases from V and 5 from J, leaving 7 bases between them. The CDR3 sequence is CASSENRDEQYF. The DNA for the CDR3 is TGTGCCAGCAGTGAAAACAGGGACGAGCAGTACTTC.

V and J are TRBV4-1 and TRBJ2-3; TRBD2 aligns across 7 bases. The germline gives CDR1 MGHRA, CDR2 YSYEKL. The CDR3 loop spans 17 amino acids. V lost 0 bases and J lost 3; bases outside the gene matches: 9. The CDR3 sequence: CASSQEGGEGRTDTQYF. CDR3 in DNA: TGCGCCAGCAGCCAAGAGGGAGGGGAGGGGAGGACAGATACGCAGTATTTT.

The V and J genes are TRBV7-2 and TRBJ1-5; D remains ambiguous. The V end lost 2 bases, the J end lost 5 bases, and 7 bases lay between the germline ends. Per germline, CDR1 SGHTA and CDR2 FQGNSA. The CDR3 totals 13 residues. The CDR3 DNA follows: TGTGCCAGCAGCTTACTTTTTGATCAGCCCCAGCATTTT. This translates into CASSLLFDQPQHF.

This clone was seen only a few times. The chain recombines TRBV21-1 with TRBJ1-2; the table's TRBD1 call for D was not verified on the DNA. TRBV21-1 is noted as a pseudogene. The CDR3 covers 16 residues. CDR3 residues: CASSPETGGADYGYTF. CDR3 nucleotide sequence: TGTGCCAGCTCCCCAGAGACAGGGGGCGCGGACTATGGCTACACCTTC.

This clone turned up a few times. The sample has other DNA sequences that encode this CDR3 too. V usage is TRBV9 and J usage is TRBJ2-1; the D gene is possibly TRBD2 (7 bases). Germline V gene data show CDR1 as SGDLS and CDR2 as YYNGEE. V was cut by 0 bases and J by 4 bases, with 11 bases left in between. This CDR3 is 15 amino acids long. The CDR3 sequence is CASSVAGGSYNEQFF. In DNA, the CDR3 is TGTGCCAGCAGCGTAGCGGGGGGCTCGTACAATGAGCAGTTCTTC.

This clone was detected ten times or more. The chain has TRBV4-1 and TRBJ2-7; D is possibly TRBD2 (6 bases). V was shortened by 7 bases and J by 7 bases, with 29 bases between the two germline ends. The CDR3 loop spans 17 amino acids. Germline CDR1 MGHRA, CDR2 YSYEKL. DNA for the CDR3: TGCGCCAGCACCCCCCAAGGCGCGGGGAGCATCACCGGGGAGCAGTACTTC. This gives the protein CASTPQGAGSITGEQYF.

The J gene is TRBJ1-4, the V gene TRBV19, with 9 bases lining up with TRBD1. The CDR3 is 15 amino acids. V shed 4 bases and J 4 bases; nucleotides not matched to a gene: 4. Germline V CDR1 and CDR2: LNHDA, SQIVND (reference sequence). CDR3 coding DNA: TGTGCCAGTAGTAATACAGGGGGCCTTAATGAAAAACTGTTTTTT. It encodes CASSNTGGLNEKLFF.

This chain joins TRBV7-8 and TRBJ2-5, with D maybe TRBD1 (6 bases). V lost 2 bases and J lost 1, with 14 bases in between. This CDR3 contains 16 residues. CDR1 and CDR2 from the germline V gene are SGHVS and FQNEAQ. The CDR3 DNA is TGTGCCAGCAGCTTACCCCCCACAGGGATCCAAGAGACCCAGTACTTC. Translated: CASSLPPTGIQETQYF.

This chain connects TRBV19 to TRBJ1-5; 10 bases fit TRBD1. V was pared by 5 bases and J by 2 bases, with 12 bases of the junction left unmatched. The CDR3 has 18 residues. CDR1 is LNHDA, CDR2 SQIVND, per germline (reference sequence). CDR3: CASSLSRQGAWGNQPQHF. For the CDR3, the DNA is TGTGCCAGTAGTCTTTCCAGACAGGGGGCTTGGGGCAATCAGCCCCAGCATTTT.

This chain uses TRBV5-8 with TRBJ1-5, with TRBD1 matching 10 bases. The CDR3 contains 19 residues. In germline, CDR1 is SGHTS, CDR2 YDEGEE. Unmatched junction bases numbered 11, after V lost 1 base and J lost 1 base. The CDR3 spells CASSLQRTGGGSSNQPQHF. In nucleotides, the CDR3 is TGTGCCAGCAGCTTGCAGCGGACAGGGGGGGGTTCAAGCAATCAGCCCCAGCATTTT.